This T cell receptor beta chain derives from a study of T-cell reconstitution after alpha-beta-depleted transplantation in children. The CDR3 sequence is 13 residues long. Between the trimmed V and J ends, which lost 3 bases and 5 bases, there was a span of 10 bases. The TCRbeta library was prepared with unique molecular identifiers. TCRdb processed the PCR reads anew with MiXCR; each CDR3 protein has one entry. The sample lists fewer than 350,000 distinct CDR3 sequences, roughly 12% occurring once. This clonotype has at least ten counts. V gene TRBV12-3 or TRBV12-4 combines with J gene TRBJ2-5; D gene unclear. This clonotype was sampled from a male patient between 2 and 15 years old who had a stem cell transplant for chronic granulomatous disease, so the T cells may come from the graft donor. This sample comprised peripheral blood, obtained 180 days after TCRalphabeta/CD19-depleted stem cell transplant. The CDR3 DNA reads as TGTGCCAGCAGTTTTGGCCCCTCCGAGACCCAGTACTTC. Protein product: CASSFGPSETQYF.